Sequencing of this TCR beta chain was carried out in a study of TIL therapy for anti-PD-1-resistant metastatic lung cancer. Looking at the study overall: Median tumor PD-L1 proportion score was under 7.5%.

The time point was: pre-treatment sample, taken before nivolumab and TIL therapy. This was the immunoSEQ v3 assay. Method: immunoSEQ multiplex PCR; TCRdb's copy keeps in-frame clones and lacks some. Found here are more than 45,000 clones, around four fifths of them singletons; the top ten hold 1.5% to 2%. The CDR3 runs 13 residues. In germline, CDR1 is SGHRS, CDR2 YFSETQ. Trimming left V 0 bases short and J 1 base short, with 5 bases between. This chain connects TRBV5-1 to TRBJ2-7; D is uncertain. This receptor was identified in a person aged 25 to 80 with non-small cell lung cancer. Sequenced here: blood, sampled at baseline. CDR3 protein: CASSLEGSYEQYF. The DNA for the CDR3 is TGCGCCAGCAGCTTGGAGGGTTCCTACGAGCAGTACTTC.